Described below is a single TCR beta chain sequence and its context. These data belong to a study of T cell responses to AZD1222 COVID-19 vaccine. Assay: immunoSEQ multiplex PCR; the TCRdb copy retains only in-frame clones and omits some. The data hold about 170,000 clones, with about 89% observed a single time. The junction had 7 bases not matched to a gene; V was cut back by 6 bases and J by 7 bases. Germline loops: CDR1 MDHEN, CDR2 SYDVKM. This CDR3 region has 14 residues. This TCR derives from an adult in good health. This material consisted of peripheral blood, taken on day 0 of AZD1222 vaccination. This chain links TRBV28 with TRBJ1-5; 9 nucleotides match TRBD1. CDR3 DNA sequence: TGTGCCAGCAGACCCGGGACAGGGTGGCAGCCCCAGCATTTT. It specifies CASRPGTGWQPQHF.